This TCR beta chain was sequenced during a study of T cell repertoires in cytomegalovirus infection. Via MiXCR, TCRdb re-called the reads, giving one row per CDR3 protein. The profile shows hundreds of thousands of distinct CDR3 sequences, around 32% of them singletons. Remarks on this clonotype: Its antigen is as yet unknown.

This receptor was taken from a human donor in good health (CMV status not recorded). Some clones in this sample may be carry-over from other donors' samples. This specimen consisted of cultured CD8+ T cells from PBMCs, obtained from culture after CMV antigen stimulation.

The CDR3 loop is CASRTVGSYEQYV. As DNA, the CDR3 is TGTGCCAGTAGGACAGTGGGGAGCTACGAGCAGTACGTC. The chain recombines TRBV6-2 or TRBV6-3 with TRBJ2-7; tentatively, D is TRBD1 (6 bases). The ends were cut back, 9 bases at V and 3 bases at J, with 15 bases in the middle. Germline CDR1 reads MNHEY; CDR2 reads SVGEGT. CDR3 length: 13 residues.